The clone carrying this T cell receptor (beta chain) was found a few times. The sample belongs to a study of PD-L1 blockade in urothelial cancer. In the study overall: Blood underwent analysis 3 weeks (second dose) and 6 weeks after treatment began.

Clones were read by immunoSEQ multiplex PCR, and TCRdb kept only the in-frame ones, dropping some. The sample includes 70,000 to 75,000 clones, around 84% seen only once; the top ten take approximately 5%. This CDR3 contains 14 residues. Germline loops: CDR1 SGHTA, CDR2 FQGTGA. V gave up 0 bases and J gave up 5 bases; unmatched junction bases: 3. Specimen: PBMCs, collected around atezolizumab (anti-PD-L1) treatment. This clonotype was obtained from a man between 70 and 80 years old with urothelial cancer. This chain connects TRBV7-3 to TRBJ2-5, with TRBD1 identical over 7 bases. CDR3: CASSLTGGGETQYF. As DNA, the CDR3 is TGTGCCAGCAGCTTAACAGGGGGCGGGGAGACCCAGTACTTC.